The next 25 T cell receptor beta chains were all read from a single sample in a study of glioma-infiltrating T cells. Amplification of TCR alpha and beta CDR3 regions from RNA used iRepertoire nested multiplex PCR. TCRdb itself ran the multiplex PCR reads through MiXCR, one entry per CDR3 protein. This table has more than 350,000 distinct CDR3 sequences, roughly 41% appearing once. Specimen: glioma tissue, nonneoplastic brain tissue, or PBMCs (not recorded which). These receptors were obtained from a human donor with low-grade glioma or glioblastoma, undergoing nonglioma brain surgery, or in good health (not recorded which).

The chain carries TRBV24-1 and TRBJ2-3, with TRBD2 identical over 8 bases. Losses at the gene ends were 0 bases for V and 4 bases for J; bases not matched to a gene: 5. Looked up from germline, CDR1 is KGHDR and CDR2 is SFDVKD. The CDR3 runs to 16 residues. CDR3 coding DNA: TGTGCCACCAGTGATTTGCATCTCGGGGGGGCAGATACGCAGTATTTT. Its protein is CATSDLHLGGADTQYF.

With regard to this clonotype: A much bigger clone sits one base away, suggesting this may be a read error. The CDR3 carries no conserved terminal phenylalanine or tryptophan, so it likely arises from a read error. This chain links TRBV28 with TRBJ1-6; maybe TRBD1 (5 bases). Germline CDR1 reads MDHEN; CDR2 reads SYDVKM. The V and J ends lost 3 bases and 8 bases respectively, with 8 bases between them. The CDR3 consists of 13 residues. As DNA, the CDR3 is TGTGCCAGCAGTTTTTTAGGGGATTCACCCCTCCACCTT. This encodes CASSFLGDSPLHL.

A remark on this clonotype: The junction departs from germline at one end; a sequencing error may be responsible. CDR3 in DNA: TGTGCCAGCAGCCAACTAGCGGGAGATCGGTACGGGCAGTACTTC. Its protein product is CASSQLAGDRYGQYF. This chain uses TRBV4-2 with TRBJ2-7; TRBD2 agrees at 10 bases. Per germline, CDR1 LGHNA and CDR2 YNFKEQ. The CDR3 runs 15 residues.

Comment on this clonotype: This may be a read error, as it is one base from a much larger clone. The rearrangement joins TRBV20-1 to TRBJ2-7; 10 nucleotides match TRBD1. This CDR3 is 15 amino acids long. Germline loops: CDR1 DFQATT, CDR2 SNEGSKA (reference sequence). The CDR3, as DNA: TGCAGTGCTAGCCTACCGGGACAGGGGAATTACGATCAGTACTTC. Amino acid sequence: CSASLPGQGNYDQYF.

The chain recombines TRBV7-9 with TRBJ2-7, with 14 nucleotides matching TRBD2. Unmatched junction bases numbered 7, after V lost 0 bases and J lost 6 bases. Germline V gene sequence: CDR1 SEHNR, CDR2 FQNEAQ (reference sequence). The CDR3 is 17 residues long. CDR3 loop: CASSLAAGTSGSTEQYF. The CDR3 DNA sequence: TGTGCCAGCAGCTTAGCTGCCGGGACTAGCGGGAGTACCGAGCAGTACTTC.

A few counts support this clonotype. The rearrangement uses TRBV4-3 and TRBJ1-6; D perhaps matches TRBD1 (5 bases). V was clipped by 1 base and J by 5 bases, with 15 bases between them. Germline CDR1 is LGHNA and CDR2 is YSLEER. This CDR3 spans 17 amino acids. CDR3 region: CASSQGGGDFNNSPLHF. The CDR3 DNA follows: TGCGCCAGCAGCCAAGGGGGGGGAGATTTCAATAATTCACCCCTCCACTTT.

In the case of this clonotype: A much larger clonotype is one base distant, so this may be a read error. The chain combines TRBV6-1 with TRBJ2-2; a weak D match, TRBD2 (6 bases). Germline CDR1 and CDR2: MNHNS and SASEGT. There are 14 residues in the CDR3. V was shortened by 10 bases and J by 1 base, with 13 bases between the two germline ends. The CDR3 protein is CATEMGGNTGELFF. The CDR3 DNA reads as TGTGCCACCGAGATGGGGGGGAACACCGGGGAGCTGTTTTTT.

Of note for this clonotype: Since the CDR3 does not end with the conserved phenylalanine or tryptophan, this likely comes from a read error. The chain joins TRBV20-1 to TRBJ1-2, with D perhaps TRBD1 (5 bases). Germline values: CDR1 DFQATT, CDR2 SNEGSKA (reference sequence). The CDR3 is 13 amino acids. The germline V and J ends were trimmed by 5 bases and 8 bases, with 18 bases remaining between them. CDR3 sequence reads: CSAEKGGGGGYTS. The CDR3 coding sequence is TGCAGTGCTGAAAAAGGAGGCGGGGGGGGCTACACCTCC.

This clonotype was found a few times. The chain has TRBV7-3 and TRBJ2-2; D gene uncertain. The CDR3 loop spans 14 amino acids. With 5 bases removed from V and 6 bases from J, the gap between germline ends came to 13 bases. Germline V CDR1 and CDR2: SGHTA, FQGTGA. CDR3 in amino acids: CASSPNQAPGELFF. The CDR3 DNA is TGTGCCAGCAGCCCAAATCAGGCCCCCGGGGAGCTGTTTTTT. Drawing the rest from reference TRBV7-3 and TRBJ2-2, the complete variable domain is GAGVSQTPSNKVTEKGKYVELRCDPISGHTALYWYRQSLGQGPEFLIYFQGTGAADDSGLPNDRFFAVRPEGSVSTLKIQRTERGDSAVYLCASSPNQAPGELFFGEGSRLTVL.

In the case of this clonotype: A much larger clone lies one base from this, so it may be a read error. The chain links TRBV15 to TRBJ2-3; D is ambiguous. The DNA end is a closer match to TRBJ1-5, so the J assignment may be wrong. The CDR3 length is 14 residues. Germline values: CDR1 LNHNV, CDR2 YYDKDF (reference sequence). The CDR3 protein is CATSRDHRADTQHF. The CDR3 bases are TGTGCCACCAGCAGAGATCACCGTGCAGATACGCAGCATTTT.

Only a few counts were recorded for this clonotype. The chain is built from TRBV7-2 and TRBJ2-1; 9 nucleotides agree with TRBD1. V trimming: 6 bases; J trimming: 7 bases; junction bases outside the gene matches: 13. In germline, CDR1 is SGHTA, CDR2 FQGNSA. CDR3 length: 16 amino acids. CDR3 coding DNA: TGTGCCAGCAGAATAACCGGGACAGGGCTTAGGAATGAGCAGTTCTTC. This translates into CASRITGTGLRNEQFF. The complete variable domain, with remaining parts taken from reference TRBV7-2 and TRBJ2-1, reads GAGVSQSPSNKVTEKGKDVELRCDPISGHTALYWYRQSLGQGLEFLIYFQGNSAPDKSGLPSDRFSAERTGGSVSTLTIQRTQQEDSAVYLCASRITGTGLRNEQFFGPGTRLTVL.

As concerns this clonotype: At one of its ends the junction is not consistent with the germline gene, which may arise from a read error. For the CDR3, the DNA is TGTGCCAGCAGCTTGGATCCGGACAGAACTAACTATGGCTACATCTTC. Translated: CASSLDPDRTNYGYIF. The chain links TRBV5-4 to TRBJ1-2, with D maybe TRBD1 (6 bases). The CDR3 is 16 amino acids. Germline V gene data show CDR1 as SGHNT and CDR2 as YYREEE (reference sequence).

The chain joins TRBV20-1 to TRBJ2-1, with TRBD1 matching 8 bases. After removal of 4 bases from V and 6 bases from J, the junction contained 2 bases not matched to a gene. CDR3 length: 12 amino acids. The V gene's germline CDR1 is DFQATT and CDR2 SNEGSKA (reference sequence). CDR3: CSATRGLNEQFF. CDR3 coding DNA: TGCAGTGCTACCAGGGGGCTCAATGAGCAGTTCTTC.

The chain recombines TRBV7-9 with TRBJ2-7, with D tentatively TRBD1 (6 bases). Between the trimmed V and J ends, which lost 3 bases and 3 bases, there was a span of 9 bases. The germline CDR1 and CDR2 sequences are SEHNR and FQNEAQ (reference sequence). This CDR3 contains 13 residues. In DNA, the CDR3 is TGTGCCAGCAGCTTCGGACAGAACTACGAGCAGTACTTC. Translation: CASSFGQNYEQYF.

This clonotype was seen repeatedly, ten times or more. The CDR3 nucleotides read TGCAGTGCTACCTCGATCGGGATTCAGCCCCAGCATTTT. Translating gives CSATSIGIQPQHF. The chain is built from TRBV20-1 and TRBJ1-5, with unresolved D. The CDR3 runs 13 residues. CDR1 and CDR2 (germline): DFQATT, SNEGSKA (reference sequence). Trimming stripped 4 bases from V and 6 bases from J, with 13 bases between.

This clonotype has only one observation. V is TRBV13 and J is TRBJ1-1; D remains unclear. Germline assignment: CDR1 PRHDT and CDR2 FYEKMQ (reference sequence). There are 11 residues in the CDR3. Trimming pared 5 bases from V and 9 bases from J, leaving 10 bases between. The CDR3 sequence is CASSPRAKAFF. CDR3 bases: TGTGCCAGCAGCCCCCGTGCTAAAGCTTTCTTT.

V gene TRBV28 combines with J gene TRBJ2-7, with TRBD1 matching over 10 bases. CDR1 and CDR2 from the germline V gene are MDHEN and SYDVKM. The CDR3 is 12 residues long. V lost 11 bases to trimming and J lost 2 bases; unmatched junction nucleotides: 3. CDR3 in amino acids: CAAGQGAYEQYF. CDR3 DNA: TGTGCCGCTGGACAGGGGGCCTACGAGCAGTACTTC. Drawing the rest from reference TRBV28 and TRBJ2-7, the complete variable domain is DVKVTQSSRYLVKRTGEKVFLECVQDMDHENMFWYRQDPGLGLRLIYFSYDVKMKEKGDIPEGYSVSREKKERFSLILESASTNQTSMYLCAAGQGAYEQYFGPGTRLTVT.

The chain links TRBV3-1 to TRBJ1-1; unclear D gene. V dropped 0 bases and J dropped 0 bases, with 11 bases sitting between them. The CDR3 consists of 16 residues. Germline CDR1 reads LGHDT; CDR2 reads YNNKEL (reference sequence). CDR3 coding DNA: TGTGCCAGCAGCCAAGATTTATCAGGAATGAACACTGAAGCTTTCTTT. Translating gives CASSQDLSGMNTEAFF.

This clonotype turned up a few times. For the CDR3, the DNA is TGTGCCAGCAGCCAAGAGAGTACAAACATTCAGTACTTC. Translation: CASSQESTNIQYF. The rearrangement uses TRBV4-2 and TRBJ2-4; D unclear. This CDR3 is built from 13 residues. Trimming shortened V by 0 bases and J by 6 bases, and 6 bases separated the two germline ends. CDR1 is LGHNA, CDR2 YNFKEQ, per germline.

This clonotype was counted between two and nine times. J is TRBJ2-7 and V is TRBV5-4; TRBD2 might be the D (7 bases). Germline V lookup: CDR1 SGHNT, CDR2 YYREEE (reference sequence). V lost 0 bases and J lost 12, with 13 bases in between. This CDR3 spans 12 amino acids. This CDR3 reads CASSLGGGHWYF. In nucleotides, the CDR3 is TGTGCCAGCAGCTTGGGCGGGGGCCATTGGTACTTC.

This clonotype has a handful of counts. The chain combines TRBV20-1 with TRBJ2-1, with 10 bases that match TRBD1. Germline CDR1 and CDR2: DFQATT and SNEGSKA (reference sequence). The ends lost 6 bases at V and 5 bases at J; junction bases unmatched: 7. This CDR3 is 14 amino acids long. CDR3 nucleotides: TGCAGTGCACCCCGACAGGGGGCGGACAATGAGCAGTTCTTC. Its translation is CSAPRQGADNEQFF.

The chain has TRBV6-6 and TRBJ2-3; TRBD2 aligns across 9 bases. The germline V gene has CDR1 MNHNY and CDR2 SVGAGI (reference sequence). The CDR3 has 18 residues. The J segment lost 2 bases and the V segment lost 2 bases, leaving 11 bases of the junction unmatched. The CDR3 sequence is CASSYPKRTSAYTDTQYF. The CDR3 bases are TGTGCCAGCAGTTACCCGAAAAGGACTAGCGCCTACACAGATACGCAGTATTTT.

As regards this clonotype: Possible read error: a much larger clone is one base away. The final CDR3 position lacks the conserved phenylalanine or tryptophan, pointing to a likely read error. The chain couples TRBV20-1 to TRBJ1-5, with no clear D. V shed 4 bases and J shed 2 bases, with 6 bases lying between them. The CDR3 sequence is 12 residues long. The germline gives CDR1 DFQATT, CDR2 SNEGSKA (reference sequence). The CDR3 DNA sequence: TGCAGTGCTATCACAGGCAATCAGCCCCAGCATCTT. It translates to CSAITGNQPQHL.

The CDR3 spells CASSYTGTIQETQYF. CDR3 DNA sequence: TGTGCCAGCAGTTACACCGGGACTATCCAAGAGACCCAGTACTTC. The V and J genes are TRBV6-6 and TRBJ2-5; 7 bases are shared with TRBD2. The CDR3 is made up of 15 amino acids. Germline assignment: CDR1 MNHNY and CDR2 SVGAGI (reference sequence). V was pared by 2 bases and J by 1 base, with 4 bases of the junction left unmatched.

This clonotype showed up just a few times. This chain links TRBV28 with TRBJ1-1; D perhaps matches TRBD1 (5 bases). V was pared by 6 bases and J by 3 bases, with 29 bases between. The CDR3 is 19 residues long. The germline gives CDR1 MDHEN, CDR2 SYDVKM. Written as DNA, the CDR3 is TGTGCCAGCAGAGTTAGTTTGGCGCGGTGGGGCGGGGTACACACTGAAGCTTTCTTT. Its protein is CASRVSLARWGGVHTEAFF.